This is a list of T cell receptor beta chains from one sample in a study of T cell responses to AZD1222 COVID-19 vaccine. Here immunoSEQ multiplex PCR was the method, and the copy in TCRdb shows in-frame clones only, minus some. The profile shows some 94,000 clones, 70% to 90% of them singletons. The material sequenced was peripheral blood, taken on day 0 of AZD1222 vaccination. Receptors originate from an adult in good health. CDR3s include the opening cysteine and the closing phenylalanine or tryptophan. A D gene is named only where the DNA matches it firmly. Clone size, where shown, is once, few, many, or a class for clones that have expanded.

once | TRBJ1-2 | TRBV6-1 | 16 | . | CASSERGGAAVGGYTF | TGTGCCAGCAGTGAGCGCGGGGGGGCCGCTGTAGGCGGCTACACCTTC
. | TRBJ2-5 | TRBV6-6 | 13 | . | CASGLSGPETQYF | TGTGCCAGCGGGCTCTCCGGGCCAGAGACCCAGTACTTC
. | TRBJ2-3 | TRBV18 | 15 | . | CASGPLMGVADTQYF | TGTGCCAGCGGGCCCCTTATGGGGGTAGCAGATACGCAGTATTTT
. | TRBJ1-4 | TRBV19 | 12 | . | CASSMVREKLFF | TGTGCCAGTAGTATGGTCCGTGAAAAACTGTTTTTT
. | TRBJ1-1 | TRBV27 | 13 | . | CASSLGGAGLAFF | TGTGCCAGCAGTCTCGGGGGGGCTGGGTTGGCTTTCTTT
. | TRBJ1-1 | TRBV14 | 13 | . | CASSQGMNTEAFF | TGTGCCAGCAGCCAGGGAATGAACACTGAAGCTTTCTTT
. | TRBJ1-1 | TRBV6-4 | 14 | TRBD1 | CASSEGDRGTEAFF | TGTGCCAGCAGTGAGGGGGACAGGGGTACTGAAGCTTTCTTT
. | TRBJ2-1 | TRBV4-1 | 15 | . | CASSQKQDERWGQFF | TGCGCCAGCAGCCAAAAGCAGGACGAACGGTGGGGGCAGTTCTTC
. | TRBJ2-7 | TRBV7-9 | 14 | . | CASSLYGSSYEQYF | TGTGCCAGCAGCTTATATGGGAGCTCCTACGAGCAGTACTTC
once | TRBJ2-3 | TRBV20-1 | 13 | . | CSASFGPTDTQYF | TGCAGTGCTAGTTTCGGGCCCACAGATACGCAGTATTTT
. | TRBJ1-2 | TRBV6-5 | 14 | TRBD1 | CASRDRDRVNGYTF | TGTGCCAGCAGAGACCGGGACAGGGTGAATGGCTACACCTTC
. | TRBJ1-3 | TRBV30 | 15 | TRBD1 | CAWSRDRSSENTIYF | TGTGCCTGGAGCCGGGACAGATCCTCTGAAAACACCATATATTTT
. | TRBJ2-7 | TRBV11-2 | 14 | . | CASSLRARGYEQYF | TGTGCCAGCAGCTTAAGGGCCAGGGGCTACGAGCAGTACTTC
. | TRBJ1-5 | TRBV7-8 | 16 | . | CASSFYPGGTDQPQHF | TGTGCCAGCAGCTTTTATCCGGGGGGCACAGATCAGCCCCAGCATTTT
once | TRBJ2-3 | TRBV7-3 | 16 | TRBD1 | CASSSSAGGTADTQYF | TGTGCCAGCAGCTCCTCCGCAGGGGGCACCGCAGATACGCAGTATTTT
. | TRBJ2-1 | TRBV27 | 16 | TRBD1 | CASSPFRDRAYNEQFF | TGTGCCAGCAGCCCGTTCCGGGACAGGGCCTACAATGAGCAGTTCTTC
. | TRBJ1-6 | TRBV9 | 15 | . | CASSVESQGNSPLHF | TGTGCCAGCAGCGTAGAATCCCAGGGTAATTCACCCCTCCACTTT
. | TRBJ2-3 | TRBV5-4 | 16 | . | CASSLELLDPTDTQYF | TGTGCCAGCAGCTTGGAGTTATTAGACCCAACAGATACGCAGTATTTT
. | TRBJ1-2 | TRBV20-1 | 11 | TRBD1 | CSIDRGHGYTF | TGCAGTATCGACAGGGGTCATGGCTACACCTTC
few | TRBJ1-2 | TRBV7-9 | 16 | . | CASSQNIFSRDYGYTF | TGTGCCAGCAGCCAAAACATCTTCTCCAGGGACTATGGCTACACCTTC
. | TRBJ1-2 | TRBV7-8 | 16 | TRBD1 | CASSSRIPGQHYGYTF | TGTGCCAGCAGCTCCCGTATCCCGGGACAGCACTATGGCTACACCTTC
. | TRBJ1-5 | TRBV19 | 15 | . | CASTDRPGPDEPQHF | TGTGCCAGTACCGACCGACCCGGACCTGATGAACCCCAGCATTTT
. | TRBJ1-3 | TRBV6-2/TRBV6-3 | 16 | . | CASSPFGVHPGNTIYF | TGTGCCAGCAGTCCCTTCGGCGTCCACCCTGGAAACACCATATATTTT
. | TRBJ2-1 | TRBV20-1 | 15 | . | CSASLRAPFYNEQFF | TGCAGTGCTAGTCTAAGAGCCCCCTTTTACAATGAGCAGTTCTTC
few | TRBJ1-2 | TRBV11-2 | 18 | . | CASSLEAGFLGPNYGYTF | TGTGCCAGCAGCTTAGAGGCGGGTTTTCTAGGGCCCAACTATGGCTACACCTTC
. | TRBJ1-6 | TRBV4-2 | 17 | TRBD1 | CASSQDPQGAHNSPLHF | TGTGCCAGCAGCCAAGATCCCCAGGGGGCCCATAATTCACCCCTCCACTTT
. | TRBJ2-1 | TRBV19 | 16 | . | CASSTQGGGLYNEQFF | TGTGCCAGTAGTACCCAAGGGGGGGGCCTGTACAATGAGCAGTTCTTC
. | TRBJ2-3 | TRBV18 | 18 | . | CASSLRQIGRMSTDTQYF | TGTGCCAGCTCACTCCGACAGATTGGAAGAATGAGCACAGATACGCAGTATTTT
. | TRBJ2-2 | TRBV9 | 14 | TRBD2 | CASSPSGGTGELFF | TGTGCCAGCAGCCCCAGCGGGGGAACCGGGGAGCTGTTTTTT
. | TRBJ1-2 | TRBV3-1/TRBV3-2 | 17 | . | CASSQPPGDLPTIGYTF | TGTGCCAGCAGCCAACCTCCCGGCGACCTGCCCACTATTGGCTACACCTTC
. | TRBJ2-1 | TRBV7-2 | 14 | . | CASRPGTPPYEQFF | TGTGCCAGCAGGCCCGGGACCCCCCCCTATGAGCAGTTCTTC
once | TRBJ1-6 | TRBV28 | 17 | . | CASSSTRGSSYNSPLHF | TGTGCCAGCAGTTCTACGAGGGGGAGCTCCTATAATTCACCCCTCCACTTT
. | TRBJ1-2 | TRBV29-1 | 12 | . | CSVEAGDGGYTF | TGCAGCGTTGAGGCCGGGGATGGTGGCTACACCTTC
. | TRBJ2-2 | TRBV6-5 | 15 | . | CASSLGADPGGELFF | TGTGCCAGCAGCCTGGGCGCAGACCCCGGCGGGGAGCTGTTTTTT
. | TRBJ1-5 | TRBV20-1 | 12 | . | CSASGSQQPQHF | TGCAGTGCTAGTGGATCACAGCAACCCCAGCATTTT
. | TRBJ2-3 | TRBV11-3 | 13 | . | CASSLAHGDTQYF | TGTGCCAGCAGCTTAGCCCACGGGGATACGCAGTATTTT
. | TRBJ2-3 | TRBV19 | 15 | . | CASSSVGTGTDTQYF | TGTGCCAGTAGTTCTGTCGGGACGGGAACAGATACGCAGTATTTT
. | TRBJ2-1 | TRBV4-3 | 14 | TRBD1 | CASSQEGTVLEQFF | TGCGCCAGCAGCCAAGAAGGGACAGTGCTTGAGCAGTTCTTC
once | TRBJ2-1 | TRBV9 | 15 | TRBD1 | CASSVAATGINEQFF | TGTGCCAGCAGCGTAGCAGCGACAGGGATCAATGAGCAGTTCTTC
. | TRBJ2-3 | TRBV19 | 16 | TRBD1 | CASSDLTGGVTDTQYF | TGTGCCAGTAGTGACCTAACAGGGGGCGTTACAGATACGCAGTATTTT
. | TRBJ2-7 | TRBV29-1 | 12 | . | CSVVGTVYEQYF | TGCAGCGTTGTCGGGACCGTATACGAGCAGTACTTC